This T cell receptor beta chain originates from a study of human T cells and chemical hapten exposure. Total RNA extraction was carried out from unfractionated whole blood. By share, this clonotype counts as medium-sized (0.01 to 0.1%). The antigen is undetermined. Study findings and constraints: Sensitizing to DPC left TCRs with a frequency above 1 in 1000 unaltered.

TCRdb used MiXCR to reprocess the 5' RACE reads, holding one entry per CDR3 protein. The table lists about 140,000 distinct CDR3 sequences, roughly 4% of them singletons. The receptor comes from a female donor in good health.

CDR3: CASSVSGGEKLFF. CDR3 DNA: TGTGCCAGCAGCGTATCAGGAGGGGAAAAACTGTTTTTT. The chain combines TRBV9 with TRBJ1-4; D uncertain. Germline CDR1 and CDR2: SGDLS and YYNGEE. Deletions cut 1 base from V and 8 bases from J, with 9 bases between. This CDR3 is 13 amino acids long.